This record covers a single TCR beta chain. This specimen comes from a study of blood T cell repertoires in COVID-19. Study-wide background: Sites in the United States, Italy and Spain provided acute and convalescent COVID-19 samples.

TCRdb's table, derived via immunoSEQ multiplex PCR, lists solely in-frame clones and lacks some. This repertoire shows about 280,000 clones, around nine tenths found once; its top ten account for about 6.1%. Trimming removed 7 bases from V and 0 bases from J, with 13 bases in between. The CDR3 consists of 15 residues. Germline assignment: CDR1 MNHEY and CDR2 SVGAGI. Material: PBMCs or T cells enriched from blood (not recorded which). This chain connects TRBV6-5 to TRBJ1-3; no firm D call. The receptor was derived from a middle-aged woman who had recovered from COVID-19. The CDR3 reads CASTDRGFSGNTIYF. In nucleotides, the CDR3 is TGTGCCAGCACCGATCGCGGGTTCTCTGGAAACACCATATATTTT.